The entry that follows covers one T cell receptor beta chain sequence. Seattle patients were enrolled during active infection and followed longitudinally. Per the original data handling: By means of reference gene primer amplification, nucleated cell counts were estimated. Here immunoSEQ multiplex PCR was the method, and the copy in TCRdb shows in-frame clones only, minus some. From that table come the V and J calls and clone size; the DNA was used to work out D and trimming. The top ten clones hold 0.75% to 0.85% of a sample with 430,000 or so clones, roughly 89% of them seen once. The record originates from a study of blood T cell repertoires in COVID-19. The receptor was isolated from a man aged 18 to 29 with COVID-19, enrolled during active disease. Specimen: peripheral blood.

In DNA, the CDR3 is TGTGCCAGCAGTTCTCTCGAGGGGGTGCACTATGGCTACACCTTC. This encodes CASSSLEGVHYGYTF. The V gene is TRBV6-5, the J gene TRBJ1-2; weak D call: TRBD1 (6 bases). From germline, CDR1 is MNHEY and CDR2 SVGAGI. The length of the CDR3 is 15 residues. Trimming cost V 4 bases and J 3 bases, with 15 bases left between them.